This TCR beta chain was profiled in a study of lymphopenia after photon versus proton radiotherapy. The data were produced by immunoSEQ multiplex PCR, yet TCRdb's version contains in-frame clones alone and is incomplete. The sample lists some 20,000 clones; roughly four fifths were seen once. The CDR3 contains 15 residues. V dropped 5 bases and J dropped 2; count of bases not matched to a gene: 5. CDR1 and CDR2 from the germline V gene are SGHVS and FNYEAQ. The rearrangement joins TRBV7-6 to TRBJ2-7, with 11 bases lining up with TRBD2. The receptor comes from a woman between 50 and 59 years old with pancreatic cancer. The source material was peripheral blood, sampled from a patient treated with photon-based radiotherapy. The CDR3 coding sequence is TGTGCCAGCAGCCCAAGGACTAGCGGGCCCTACGAGCAGTACTTC. It yields the protein CASSPRTSGPYEQYF.